The T cell receptor beta chain described here comes from a study of shared clonotypes between healthy human individuals. The protocol was immunoSEQ multiplex PCR, while the TCRdb copy is restricted to in-frame clones and leaves out a portion. This repertoire shows approximately 640,000 clones, 72% found once; its top ten account for approximately 1.8%. The CDR3 length is 15 residues. CDR1 SGHNT and CDR2 YYREEE come from the germline V gene (reference sequence). Deletions cut 0 bases from V and 6 bases from J, with 15 bases between. The sample consisted of memory CD4+ T cells sorted from blood. Specified subset: CD45RA-negative fraction. The rearrangement uses TRBV5-4 and TRBJ2-5; a weak D match, TRBD2 (5 bases). This clonotype originated in a woman between 25 and 40 years old in good health. CDR3 nucleotides: TGTGCCAGCAGCTTGGGGCGGGCCCACCAGAAGACCCAGTACTTC. Translated: CASSLGRAHQKTQYF.